The 7 T cell receptor beta chains reported below all come from one sample, sequenced in a study of cytomegalovirus exposure and HLA in healthy donors. Using immunoSEQ multiplex PCR, the repertoire was profiled, and TCRdb retains in-frame clones only, with some absent. The sample has 90,000 to 150,000 clones; approximately 81% are singletons. Sequences were obtained from PBMCs. The receptors come from a woman aged 25 to 45 in good health and CMV-seronegative.

The chain uses TRBV6-6 and TRBJ2-7; 12 positions match TRBD2. V was pared by 2 bases and J by 4 bases, with 6 bases of the junction left unmatched. Per germline, CDR1 MNHNY and CDR2 SVGAGI (reference sequence). The CDR3 sequence is 16 residues long. The DNA for the CDR3 is TGTGCCAGCAGTTACACTAGCGGGGGGAATGGATACGAGCAGTACTTC. Its translation is CASSYTSGGNGYEQYF.

A word on this clone: One end of the junction fails to match germline, which may point to a read error. The chain couples TRBV7-3 to TRBJ2-6; TRBD1 aligns across 7 bases. The CDR3 length is 15 residues. Germline CDR1 is SGHTA and CDR2 is FQGTGA. The CDR3 is CASSVTGAGANVLTF. The DNA for the CDR3 is TGTGCCAGCAGCGTAACAGGGGCTGGGGCCAACGTCCTGACTTTC.

The chain links TRBV5-8 to TRBJ2-7, with 8 nucleotides matching TRBD1. V lost 4 bases and J lost 6; bases outside the gene matches: 12. The germline V gene has CDR1 SGHTS and CDR2 YDEGEE. This CDR3 has 15 residues. CDR3 protein: CASSVGWGQVSEQYF. The CDR3 DNA is TGTGCCAGCAGCGTCGGCTGGGGACAGGTCAGCGAGCAGTACTTC.

The chain is built from TRBV29-1 and TRBJ2-7; a possible D gene is TRBD1 (6 bases). The CDR3 loop spans 13 amino acids. The V and J ends lost 1 base and 4 bases respectively, with 11 bases between them. CDR1 and CDR2 from the germline V gene are SQVTM and ANQGSEA. The CDR3 sequence is CSVEAGESYEQYF. The CDR3 nucleotides are TGCAGCGTTGAAGCAGGGGAGTCGTACGAGCAGTACTTC.

This chain uses TRBV7-8 with TRBJ2-7, with D perhaps TRBD1 (6 bases). V lost 5 bases, J lost 2 bases, and 13 bases lay in between. In germline, CDR1 is SGHVS, CDR2 FQNEAQ. CDR3 length equals 14 residues. CDR3 protein: CASSNPGTPYEQYF. The CDR3 region has the DNA TGTGCCAGCAGCAACCCTGGGACACCCTACGAGCAGTACTTC. Looking up the rest from reference TRBV7-8 and TRBJ2-7 gives the full variable domain: GAGVSQSPRYKVAKRGQDVALRCDPISGHVSLFWYQQALGQGPEFLTYFQNEAQLDKSGLPSDRFFAERPEGSVSTLKIQRTQQEDSAVYLCASSNPGTPYEQYFGPGTRLTVT.

The gene calls are TRBV7-9 and TRBJ1-1, with 9 bases matching TRBD1. With V trimmed by 4 bases and J by 8 bases, 8 bases remained unmatched. The CDR3 runs to 14 residues. The germline gives CDR1 SEHNR, CDR2 FQNEAQ (reference sequence). The CDR3 sequence: CASSSSDRGIEAFF. The CDR3 DNA reads as TGTGCCAGCAGCTCCTCGGACAGGGGAATCGAAGCTTTCTTT.

The chain has TRBV27 and TRBJ1-5; tentative D call: TRBD1 (5 bases). V lost 3 bases, J lost 2 bases, and 8 bases lay in between. Per germline, CDR1 MNHEY and CDR2 SMNVEV (reference sequence). The CDR3 extends over 14 amino acids. In DNA, the CDR3 is TGTGCCAGCAGTTTCGGCAGGGGCAATCAGCCCCAGCATTTT. Protein product: CASSFGRGNQPQHF.